A single sample is the source of the 20 T cell receptor beta chains below, sequenced in a study of T cells in localized non-small cell lung cancer. Data came from immunoSEQ multiplex PCR; TCRdb stores just in-frame clones and leaves some out. The profile shows approximately 2,100 clones, around 20% of them singletons. This specimen was lung tumor tissue, taken before any cancer treatment. The receptors were sampled from a man aged 35-69 years with stage I squamous cell lung carcinoma.

The chain links TRBV29-1 to TRBJ2-1; a possible D gene is TRBD2 (7 bases). V dropped 4 bases and J dropped 4 bases, with 17 bases sitting between them. The germline CDR1 and CDR2 sequences are SQVTM and ANQGSEA. This CDR3 is built from 15 residues. The CDR3 reads CSVAPWGGPYNEQFF. In nucleotides, the CDR3 is TGCAGCGTTGCCCCGTGGGGGGGCCCTTACAATGAGCAGTTCTTC.

V is TRBV29-1 and J is TRBJ2-3, with 8 nucleotides matching TRBD1. The CDR3 extends over 16 amino acids. V gave up 6 bases and J gave up 4 bases; unmatched junction bases: 15. Germline assignment: CDR1 SQVTM and CDR2 ANQGSEA. This chain's CDR3 is CSVPFVETGDPDTQYF. The CDR3 DNA reads as TGCAGCGTCCCCTTTGTCGAGACAGGGGATCCAGATACGCAGTATTTT.

Sample share makes this clone medium-sized. For the CDR3, the DNA is TGTGCCAGCAGGGATATTGGGAATCAAAATGAAAAACTGTTTTTT. As protein: CASRDIGNQNEKLFF. The chain links TRBV11-3 to TRBJ1-4; no clear D gene. Trimming took 6 bases from V and 5 from J, leaving 16 bases between them. The CDR3 loop spans 15 amino acids. The germline V gene has CDR1 SGHNT and CDR2 YENEEA.

The table lists this clone with a few counts. The chain recombines TRBV11-3 with TRBJ2-7; 8 bases match TRBD2. After removal of 5 bases from V and 10 bases from J, the junction contained 25 bases not matched to a gene. CDR3 size: 18 residues. CDR1 and CDR2 (germline): SGHNT, YENEEA. CDR3 sequence: CASSPTGYWSGGPTKQYF. The CDR3 nucleotides are TGTGCCAGCAGCCCCACGGGGTACTGGAGCGGGGGTCCTACGAAACAGTACTTC.

This clone was detected a few times. The J gene is TRBJ2-1, the V gene TRBV6-8, with 10 positions matching TRBD2. J lost 8 bases, V lost 2 bases, and 9 bases had no gene match. The germline V gene encodes CDR1 MNHGY and CDR2 SAAAGT. This CDR3 is 16 amino acids long. The CDR3 DNA sequence: TGTGCCAGCAGTTACCCGAGCGGGAGGGCCGTTGATGAGCAGTTCTTC. It encodes CASSYPSGRAVDEQFF.

The chain combines TRBV19 with TRBJ1-1; D is perhaps TRBD1 (5 bases). CDR1 LNHDA and CDR2 SQIVND come from the germline V gene (reference sequence). Between the trimmed V and J ends, which lost 5 bases and 3 bases, there was a span of 13 bases. The CDR3 contains 14 residues. CDR3 DNA: TGTGCCAGTAGTGCCAGGGACCGGGACACTGAAGCTTTCTTT. It codes for CASSARDRDTEAFF.

The CDR3 coding sequence is TGTGCCAGCAGCTTAGGGTCAGTTCTCCCTATGGGAGCTTTCTTT. It codes for CASSLGSVLPMGAFF. V is TRBV11-3 and J is TRBJ1-1; D unclear. V shed 1 base and J shed 10 bases, with 19 bases lying between them. This CDR3 region has 15 residues. Germline CDR1 and CDR2: SGHNT and YENEEA.

The V call is TRBV11-3, the J call TRBJ2-7; D unresolved. Trimming stripped 2 bases from V and 3 bases from J, with 14 bases between. The CDR3 runs to 15 residues. Per germline, CDR1 SGHNT and CDR2 YENEEA. For the CDR3, the DNA is TGTGCCAGCAGCTTAACCGGGTCGGGCTACTACGAGCAGTACTTC. Translated: CASSLTGSGYYEQYF.

This clone was detected only a few times. This chain connects TRBV30 to TRBJ2-7, with 13 bases that match TRBD2. In germline, CDR1 is GTSNPN, CDR2 SVGIG (reference sequence). The CDR3 has 15 amino acids. J lost 5 bases, V lost 1 base, and 5 bases had no gene match. The CDR3 here is CAWSGGLAGVNEQYF. In DNA form, the CDR3 reads TGTGCCTGGAGTGGCGGACTAGCGGGAGTGAACGAGCAGTACTTC.

The sample holds a few counts of this clone. The CDR3 here is CASGGQYSTDTQYF. CDR3 coding DNA: TGTGCCAGCGGAGGACAGTATTCCACAGATACGCAGTATTTT. The chain combines TRBV27 with TRBJ2-3; TRBD1 might be the D (6 bases). V lost 8 bases and J lost 2, with 14 bases in between. There are 14 residues in the CDR3. Germline lookup yields CDR1 MNHEY and CDR2 SMNVEV (reference sequence).

CDR3 sequence: CASSLGREQYEQYF. The CDR3 nucleotides read TGTGCCAGCAGTTTAGGGCGGGAGCAATACGAGCAGTACTTC. The chain uses TRBV28 and TRBJ2-7; 7 bases line up with TRBD2. The CDR3 contains 14 residues. Germline-derived CDR1 and CDR2 are MDHEN and SYDVKM. J was trimmed by 4 bases and V by 2 bases; bases with no gene match: 5.

V usage is TRBV9 and J usage is TRBJ2-5; D not resolved. The CDR3 has 12 amino acids. V shed 5 bases and J shed 4 bases, with 9 bases lying between them. CDR1 and CDR2 (germline): SGDLS, YYNGEE. CDR3 protein: CASSLSGETQYF. DNA for the CDR3: TGTGCCAGCAGTTTGTCCGGAGAGACCCAGTACTTC.

The V and J genes are TRBV11-3 and TRBJ2-3, with 8 bases lining up with TRBD2. There are 15 residues in the CDR3. Germline lookup yields CDR1 SGHNT and CDR2 YENEEA. With 5 bases clipped from V and 8 bases from J, the junction kept 12 bases outside the gene matches. The CDR3 DNA reads TGTGCCAGCAGCGAGGGACTAGATGTAGGAGGTACGCAGTATTTT. Its protein product is CASSEGLDVGGTQYF.

The genes are TRBV11-3 and TRBJ2-7; D might be TRBD2 (6 bases). The germline V gene has CDR1 SGHNT and CDR2 YENEEA. V lost 5 bases and J 1 base, leaving 12 bases between the germline ends. The CDR3 runs to 14 residues. CDR3 sequence: CASSRPGSSYEQYF. As DNA, the CDR3 is TGTGCCAGCAGCCGTCCCGGGAGTTCCTACGAGCAGTACTTC.

This clone has more than one count but fewer than ten. The CDR3 nucleotides read TGCGCCAGCAGCTTACTAGCGGGAGAAGGCAATGAGCAGTTCTTC. As protein: CASSLLAGEGNEQFF. This sequence joins TRBV5-1 and TRBJ2-1, with 11 nucleotides matching TRBD2. Germline loops: CDR1 SGHRS, CDR2 YFSETQ. J gave up 6 bases and V 2 bases, and 4 bases lay outside the gene matches. The CDR3 length is 15 residues.

The chain couples TRBV10-2 to TRBJ2-7, with D possibly being TRBD1 or TRBD2 (5 bases each). This CDR3 is built from 16 residues. Germline assignment: CDR1 WSHSY and CDR2 SAAADI. The V end lost 6 bases, the J end lost 1 base, and 19 bases lay between the germline ends. The CDR3: CASSQTPGRLSYEQYF. In DNA, the CDR3 is TGCGCCAGCAGCCAGACCCCGGGACGTCTGTCCTACGAGCAGTACTTC.

This clone was counted once. The chain joins TRBV19 to TRBJ2-1; D gene unclear. CDR1 is LNHDA, CDR2 SQIVND, per germline (reference sequence). The ends were cut back, 1 base at V and 9 bases at J, with 10 bases in the middle. CDR3 length equals 13 residues. The CDR3 DNA is TGTGCCAGTAGTATAGGGAAATGGGGTGAGCAGTTCTTC. Its translation: CASSIGKWGEQFF. The whole variable domain, filled in from reference TRBV19 and TRBJ2-1, reads DGGITQSPKYLFRKEGQNVTLSCEQNLNHDAMYWYRQDPGQGLRLIYYSQIVNDFQKGDIAEGYSVSREKKESFPLTVTSAQKNPTAFYLCASSIGKWGEQFFGPGTRLTVL.

This clone is classed as medium-sized. The genes are TRBV11-3 and TRBJ1-5, with a possible D match to TRBD1 (5 bases). Germline values: CDR1 SGHNT, CDR2 YENEEA. The CDR3 runs 15 residues. The ends were cut back, 2 bases at V and 3 bases at J, with 11 bases in the middle. The CDR3 reads CASSLWGESNQPQHF. CDR3 sequence (DNA): TGTGCCAGCAGCTTATGGGGGGAATCCAATCAGCCCCAGCATTTT.

The chain joins TRBV5-1 to TRBJ1-1, with D unclear. Germline V lookup: CDR1 SGHRS, CDR2 YFSETQ. V lost 1 base, J lost 10 bases, and 20 bases lay in between. The CDR3 runs to 15 residues. CDR3 sequence (DNA): TGCGCCAGCAGCTTGCTGGAAACGGGCAAAGGGAGAGCTTTCTTT. As protein: CASSLLETGKGRAFF.

This clone appeared a few times. The chain combines TRBV11-3 with TRBJ1-5; no definite D call. From germline, CDR1 is SGHNT and CDR2 YENEEA. This CDR3 has 15 residues. Trimming removed 0 bases at V and 4 bases at J, with 10 bases between. The CDR3 sequence: CASSLDSAGNQPQHF. Here the CDR3 DNA reads TGTGCCAGCAGCTTAGATTCAGCGGGGAATCAGCCCCAGCATTTT.